The sample holds many counts of the clone carrying this T cell receptor beta chain. These data originate in a study of T cells after yellow fever vaccination. Study-wide context: It was SMART-Seq v4 Ultra Low Input that prepared the fractions with low cell numbers.

TCRdb re-called the 5' RACE reads through MiXCR, storing one row per CDR3 protein. The sample gives about 370,000 distinct CDR3 sequences, under 14% of which show up once; 18% is in the top ten. In germline, CDR1 is SQVTM, CDR2 ANQGSEA. The CDR3 is 13 residues long. The V and J ends lost 0 bases and 0 bases respectively, with 5 bases between them. The V gene is TRBV29-1, the J gene TRBJ1-1, with D uncertain. The sequencing used PBMCs, collected on the day of the first yellow fever vaccination. This clonotype was obtained from a man in his late teens or twenties who received the YFV17D yellow fever vaccine. As DNA, the CDR3 is TGCAGCGTTGAAGACCTCATGAACACTGAAGCTTTCTTT. Its protein is CSVEDLMNTEAFF.